This paragraph reports one T cell receptor beta chain. This specimen comes from a study of blood T cell repertoires in COVID-19. Original processing methods: Counts of nucleated cells, estimated from reference gene primer amplification, were obtained. Clones were read by immunoSEQ multiplex PCR, and TCRdb kept only the in-frame ones, dropping some. Clonal size and the V and J genes are those of that table, whereas D and trimming came from the DNA. Among more than 100,000 clones listed, approximately 81% were seen once. Germline CDR1 is LNHNV and CDR2 is YYDKDF (reference sequence). Trimming pared 0 bases from V and 8 bases from J, leaving 22 bases between. CDR3 size: 17 residues.

The sequenced material came from peripheral blood. This clonotype was obtained from a woman between 55 and 75 years old with active or convalescent COVID-19. The chain combines TRBV15 with TRBJ1-2; D unresolved. DNA of the CDR3: TGTGCCACCAGCAGAGATCCCCTTCTTCCAGTGTCTAGGGGCTACACCTTC. This sequence encodes CATSRDPLLPVSRGYTF.